This T cell receptor beta chain appears in the sequencing data of a study of PD-1 blockade in classical Hodgkin lymphoma. Germline V gene data show CDR1 as LNHDA and CDR2 as SQIVND (reference sequence). The V gene end was trimmed by 6 bases and the J gene end by 3 bases; junction bases not matched to a gene: 3. The CDR3 is 14 residues long. Every patient had relapsed following autologous stem cell transplantation, and cohorts differed in brentuximab vedotin exposure. In the case of this clone: No antigen is known for it.

Broader study findings: Sources of repertoire differences remain undefined, possibly disease activity or prior therapy. Patients newly diagnosed and complete responders had comparable baseline diversity.

Clones were sequenced by immunoSEQ multiplex PCR, and TCRdb holds only the in-frame ones, with some missing. Of approximately 84,000 clones in the sample, 75% to 90% were seen once. This receptor was identified in a human donor with classical Hodgkin lymphoma. The gene calls are TRBV19 and TRBJ2-2, with TRBD1 identical over 8 bases. The sample was peripheral blood mononuclear cells (PBMCs), taken at baseline. CDR3 in amino acids: CASRDRAYTGELFF. DNA for the CDR3: TGTGCCAGTAGGGACAGGGCGTACACCGGGGAGCTGTTTTTT.